This is a list of T cell receptor beta chains from one sample in a study of identical twins. TCRdb passed the 5' RACE reads through MiXCR, listing each CDR3 protein once. The top ten hold 0.25% to 0.3% of the sample, which has some 1,700,000 distinct CDR3 sequences, under 35% seen once. The sample comprised cord blood. The receptors were sampled from a newborn girl in good health. The CDR3 runs from the conserved cysteine through the conserved F or W. The D gene is left open where the match is weak. Expanded clones get a size class; other rows say once, few or many, or leave the size out.

j_call clone_size v_call cdr3_length d_call cdr3_aa cdr3_nt
TRBJ2-7 NA TRBV7-2 15 NA CASSLVSGLTYEQYF TGTGCCAGCAGCTTAGTATCCGGACTCACCTACGAGCAGTACTTC
TRBJ1-1 once TRBV13 18 TRBD1 CASSRKVQGGAWGTEAFF TGTGCCAGCAGCCGTAAAGTACAGGGGGGGGCTTGGGGCACTGAAGCTTTCTTT
TRBJ1-2 NA TRBV24-1 15 NA CATSDSGRANYGYTF TGTGCCACCAGTGATTCAGGACGGGCTAACTATGGCTACACCTTC
TRBJ2-1 few TRBV20-1 15 TRBD2 CSARPGLAGYNEQFF TGCAGTGCTCGGCCGGGACTAGCGGGGTACAATGAGCAGTTCTTC
TRBJ2-5 NA TRBV12-3/TRBV12-4 16 TRBD1 CASSSTGTGWDETQYF TGTGCCAGCAGTTCAACCGGGACAGGGTGGGACGAGACCCAGTACTTC
TRBJ2-1 NA TRBV21-1 16 NA CASSEGGPSSYNEQFF TGTGCCAGCAGCGAAGGGGGACCTAGCTCCTACAATGAGCAGTTCTTC
TRBJ2-1 NA TRBV11-2 14 NA CATQERALHNEQFF TGTGCCACCCAAGAGCGGGCGTTGCACAATGAGCAGTTCTTC
TRBJ1-4 once TRBV12-3/TRBV12-4 14 NA CASSYRTLIEKLFF TGTGCCAGCAGCTACAGGACACTCATTGAAAAACTGTTTTTT
TRBJ2-7 few TRBV24-1 14 TRBD1 CATSERGQGLGQYF TGTGCCACCAGTGAGAGGGGACAGGGGTTAGGGCAGTACTTC
TRBJ2-4 NA TRBV11-2 14 NA CASRVRGVGNIQYF TGTGCCAGCAGGGTGAGAGGGGTAGGAAACATTCAGTACTTC
TRBJ2-3 NA TRBV10-3 14 NA CAISESSTGNTQYF TGTGCCATCAGTGAGTCCTCAACAGGGAATACGCAGTATTTT
TRBJ2-1 many TRBV4-1 14 TRBD1 CASSQSDRGNEQFF TGCGCCAGCAGCCAAAGCGACAGGGGCAATGAGCAGTTCTTC
TRBJ2-2 NA TRBV7-9 14 NA CASSSLPTTGELFF TGTGCCAGCAGCTCCCTGCCAACCACCGGGGAGCTGTTTTTT
TRBJ2-7 NA TRBV5-1 14 NA CASSLGAEAYEQYF TGCGCCAGCAGCTTGGGGGCCGAAGCCTACGAGCAGTACTTC
TRBJ1-2 NA TRBV3-1 15 NA CASSQARTANYGYTF TGTGCCAGCAGCCAAGCCCGGACAGCTAACTATGGCTACACCTTC
TRBJ2-1 few TRBV20-1 11 NA CSATLVHEQFF TGCAGTGCCACCCTGGTCCATGAGCAGTTCTTC
TRBJ2-5 NA TRBV2 15 TRBD1 CASSEDRGLKETQYF TGTGCCAGCAGTGAGGACAGGGGGCTAAAGGAGACCCAGTACTTC
TRBJ2-3 NA TRBV12-3/TRBV12-4 18 TRBD2 CASSSPGLAGGRTDTQYF TGTGCCAGCAGTTCCCCGGGACTAGCGGGGGGCCGCACAGATACGCAGTATTTT
TRBJ2-3 NA TRBV24-1 15 NA CATSQWDGDHHTQYF TGTGCCACCAGCCAATGGGACGGGGATCATCATACGCAGTATTTT
TRBJ2-1 few TRBV4-1 13 TRBD1 CASSHGTVNEQFF TGCGCCAGCAGCCACGGGACAGTCAATGAGCAGTTCTTC
TRBJ1-2 NA TRBV12-3/TRBV12-4 15 TRBD1 CASSFTRQGAYGYTF TGTGCCAGCAGTTTCACCCGTCAGGGGGCCTATGGCTACACCTTC
TRBJ2-7 NA TRBV10-3 15 NA CAISDQATAPFGQYF TGTGCCATCAGTGATCAGGCTACGGCCCCGTTCGGGCAGTACTTC
TRBJ2-4 few TRBV6-2/TRBV6-3 12 NA CASSRGENIQYF TGTGCCTCCAGCAGGGGGGAAAACATTCAGTACTTC
TRBJ1-5 few TRBV20-1 14 NA CSARSPRGNQPQHF TGCAGTGCTAGGAGCCCGAGGGGAAATCAGCCCCAGCATTTT
TRBJ2-5 few TRBV11-2 13 NA CASSFEAIETQYF TGTGCCAGCAGCTTCGAGGCTATTGAGACCCAGTACTTC
TRBJ2-3 few TRBV28 17 TRBD1 CASSSTGGAVKDDTQYF TGTGCCAGCAGTTCTACAGGGGGCGCGGTGAAGGACGATACGCAGTATTTT
TRBJ2-1 NA TRBV6-5 15 TRBD1 CASSYSFRTGNEQFF TGTGCCAGCAGTTACTCTTTCAGGACAGGGAATGAGCAGTTCTTC
TRBJ2-1 few TRBV20-1 14 NA CSAKTDSSYNEQFF TGCAGTGCTAAAACTGACAGCTCCTACAATGAGCAGTTCTTC
TRBJ2-5 NA TRBV18 14 NA CASSPPSTGETQYF TGTGCCAGCTCACCACCGTCTACGGGGGAGACCCAGTACTTC
TRBJ2-5 NA TRBV21-1 15 NA CASSKRGTGQETQYF TGTGCCAGCAGCAAAAGGGGGACAGGGCAAGAGACCCAGTACTTC
TRBJ1-1 NA TRBV6-5 15 NA CASSSAASGDTEAFF TGTGCCAGCAGTTCCGCGGCCTCAGGGGACACTGAAGCTTTCTTT
TRBJ2-5 NA TRBV29-1 12 NA CSTGGSNVGQYF TGCAGCACTGGAGGGTCCAACGTGGGGCAGTACTTC
TRBJ2-7 NA TRBV28 16 NA CASSPLAPFSYNEQYF TGTGCCAGCAGCCCTCTAGCCCCATTCTCCTACAATGAGCAGTACTTC
TRBJ2-7 NA TRBV10-3 16 TRBD1 CAISDPGDRGLYEQYF TGTGCCATCAGTGACCCCGGGGACAGGGGGCTCTACGAGCAGTACTTC
TRBJ1-5 many TRBV13 16 TRBD1 CASSLGRGRVGQPQHF TGTGCCAGCAGCTTAGGAAGGGGGCGCGTAGGGCAGCCCCAGCATTTT
TRBJ1-1 NA TRBV27 13 TRBD1 CASSLSTGTEAFF TGTGCCAGCAGTTTATCGACAGGGACTGAAGCTTTCTTT
TRBJ1-1 few TRBV5-1 14 TRBD1 CASSSRGGDGEAFF TGCGCCAGCAGCTCGAGAGGGGGCGATGGTGAAGCTTTCTTT
TRBJ2-1 few TRBV4-2 14 NA CASSQAPSFHEQFF TGTGCCAGCAGCCAAGCACCTAGCTTCCATGAGCAGTTCTTC
TRBJ2-5 few TRBV11-1 16 NA CASSLRVARYQETQYF TGTGCCAGCAGCTTGCGGGTAGCTCGGTACCAAGAGACCCAGTACTTC
TRBJ2-1 few TRBV6-1 19 TRBD2 CASSQKPTFTSGSFAEQFF TGTGCCAGCAGCCAGAAACCAACGTTTACTAGCGGGAGTTTTGCTGAGCAGTTCTTC
TRBJ1-4 NA TRBV6-5 14 TRBD1 CASSRRGRGEKLFF TGTGCCAGCAGCCGCAGGGGGCGAGGTGAAAAACTGTTTTTT
TRBJ2-1 NA TRBV5-1 13 NA CASSLDSIGEQFF TGCGCCAGCAGCTTGGACAGCATCGGTGAGCAGTTCTTC
TRBJ2-5 NA TRBV7-9 15 NA CASSLAQGRRYEQYF TGTGCCAGCAGCTTAGCGCAGGGGCGCAGGTATGAGCAGTACTTC
TRBJ2-3 few TRBV11-3 15 TRBD1 CASSVRNRGRDTQYF TGTGCCAGCAGCGTTAGAAACAGGGGTAGGGATACGCAGTATTTT
TRBJ2-7 once TRBV3-1 19 TRBD2 CASSQVGLAGGLSYNEQYF TGTGCCAGCAGCCAAGTAGGACTAGCGGGGGGGCTCTCCTACAATGAGCAGTACTTC
TRBJ2-3 NA TRBV10-3 16 TRBD2 CAISGISGSSTDTQYF TGTGCCATCAGTGGGATTAGCGGGAGTAGCACAGATACGCAGTATTTT
TRBJ2-2 NA TRBV27 14 TRBD2 CASSWASGGGELFF TGTGCCAGCAGTTGGGCTAGCGGAGGGGGGGAGCTGTTTTTT
TRBJ2-3 NA TRBV6-6 16 TRBD2 CASSYFSGRSTDTQYF TGTGCCAGCAGTTACTTTAGCGGGAGAAGCACAGATACGCAGTATTTT
TRBJ1-5 few TRBV29-1 10 NA CSVDNQPQHF TGCAGCGTTGACAATCAGCCCCAGCATTTT
TRBJ1-5 few TRBV11-2 17 TRBD1 CASSPTDRTGINQPQHF TGTGCCAGCAGCCCAACTGATAGGACAGGGATCAATCAGCCCCAGCATTTT
TRBJ2-5 few TRBV27 13 NA CASSIRGSREQYF TGTGCCAGCAGTATCAGGGGGTCACGGGAGCAGTACTTC
TRBJ2-3 NA TRBV13 17 NA CASSSTGLGALTDTQYF TGTGCCAGCAGCTCGACCGGGTTGGGGGCCCTCACAGATACGCAGTATTTT